Below are 14 T cell receptor beta chains sequenced from a single sample in a study of T-cell memory formation after mild COVID-19. TCRdb redid the calling of the 5' RACE reads with MiXCR, one entry per CDR3 protein. Of fewer than 150,000 distinct CDR3 sequences listed, approximately 5.9% are singletons. Sequenced: PBMCs or a T cell subset sorted from them (not recorded which). These receptors all come from an adult woman who had mild COVID-19 (a few samples of this study predate the infection). Cell type and time point are not known.

The chain joins TRBV4-1 to TRBJ2-2, with D possibly matching TRBD1 (6 bases). CDR1 and CDR2 from the germline V gene are MGHRA and YSYEKL. Trimming stripped 6 bases from V and 1 base from J, with 6 bases between. The CDR3 spans 13 residues. The CDR3 coding sequence is TGCGCCAGCAGGGACAGGAACACCGGGGAGCTGTTTTTT. Translation gives CASRDRNTGELFF.

This clonotype was counted only a few times. This sequence joins TRBV29-1 and TRBJ2-1; D gene uncertain. This CDR3 is 11 amino acids long. Germline-derived CDR1 and CDR2 are SQVTM and ANQGSEA. V shed 8 bases and J shed 5 bases, with 10 bases lying between them. CDR3 sequence (DNA): TGCAGCCTCAGTCGGGACAATGAGCAGTTCTTC. Protein: CSLSRDNEQFF.

The sample holds many counts of this clonotype. The chain carries TRBV12-3 or TRBV12-4 and TRBJ1-1, with D possibly matching TRBD1 (5 bases). Trimming pared 1 base from V and 6 bases from J, leaving 21 bases between. The CDR3 is made up of 17 amino acids. CDR3 in DNA: TGTGCCAGCAGTTTAGGCTCTTCAGCCAGGCAGGGCTCTGAAGCTTTCTTT. Translation gives CASSLGSSARQGSEAFF.

The gene calls are TRBV12-3 or TRBV12-4 and TRBJ2-4; 10 bases agree with TRBD2. This CDR3 comprises 13 residues. The trim removed 6 bases at V and 10 bases at J, leaving 6 bases unmatched. The CDR3 region is CASSPSGSWIQYF. The CDR3 bases are TGTGCCAGCAGCCCTAGCGGGAGTTGGATTCAGTACTTC.

This clonotype was seen repeatedly, ten times or more. The chain combines TRBV15 with TRBJ2-3; D not certain. Trimming took off 0 bases at V and 4 bases at J, with 5 bases between the two ends. Per germline, CDR1 LNHNV and CDR2 YYDKDF (reference sequence). The CDR3 loop spans 13 amino acids. For the CDR3, the DNA is TGTGCCACCAGCAGAGATACGGCAGATACGCAGTATTTT. It translates to CATSRDTADTQYF. Combining the CDR3 with reference TRBV15 and TRBJ2-3 gives the whole variable domain DAMVIQNPRYQVTQFGKPVTLSCSQTLNHNVMYWYQQKSSQAPKLLFHYYDKDFNNEADTPDNFQSRRPNTSFCFLDIRSPGLGDTAMYLCATSRDTADTQYFGPGTRLTVL.

This clonotype was found many times. V and J are TRBV20-1 and TRBJ1-1; the D gene is possibly TRBD1 (6 bases). The CDR3 sequence is 11 residues long. V lost 4 bases, J lost 7 bases, and 10 bases lay in between. CDR1 and CDR2 (germline): DFQATT, SNEGSKA (reference sequence). The CDR3 region is CSATQGVEAFF. CDR3 DNA: TGCAGTGCTACACAGGGAGTTGAAGCTTTCTTT.

In its sample, this clonotype was seen many times. The chain has TRBV6-5 and TRBJ1-1; D is unresolved. CDR3 length: 14 amino acids. Germline CDR1 MNHEY, CDR2 SVGAGI. V lost 2 bases, J lost 0 bases, and 7 bases lay in between. CDR3 bases: TGTGCCAGCAGTTACGGAGGAGTGAACACTGAAGCTTTCTTT. Residues: CASSYGGVNTEAFF.

For this clonotype: This sequence may be a read error, since a much larger clone differs from it by one base. The V and J genes are TRBV29-1 and TRBJ2-1, with D unclear. Germline loops: CDR1 SQVTM, CDR2 ANQGSEA. This CDR3 spans 11 amino acids. Deletions cut 5 bases from V and 6 bases from J, with 8 bases between. CDR3 residues: CSVHSSNEQFF. As DNA, the CDR3 is TGCAGCGTTCATAGTAGCAATGAGCAGTTCTTC.

This clonotype was counted ten times or more. This chain joins TRBV15 and TRBJ1-2, with 8 bases that match TRBD1. The germline V gene has CDR1 LNHNV and CDR2 YYDKDF (reference sequence). Trimming cost V 5 bases and J 6 bases; bases outside gene matches: 11. This CDR3 contains 15 residues. CDR3 DNA: TGTGCCACCAGCTCCAGATACGGACAGGGACATGGCTACACCTTC. Translation gives CATSSRYGQGHGYTF.

This clonotype was recorded at least ten times. The J gene is TRBJ2-1, the V gene TRBV5-1, with D hard to call. V was shortened by 4 bases and J by 3 bases, with 8 bases between the two germline ends. The CDR3 totals 13 residues. Per germline, CDR1 SGHRS and CDR2 YFSETQ. Here the CDR3 reads CASSTEGYNEQFF. As DNA, the CDR3 is TGCGCCAGCAGCACCGAAGGCTACAATGAGCAGTTCTTC.

In its sample, this clonotype was seen many times. The chain couples TRBV5-1 to TRBJ2-3; the match to TRBD1 covers 7 bases. The CDR3 is 14 amino acids. CDR1 and CDR2 (germline): SGHRS, YFSETQ. V lost 6 bases, J lost 2 bases, and 6 bases stayed unmatched. CDR3 nucleotides: TGCGCCAGCAACCTGGACAGGACCACAGATACGCAGTATTTT. Translating it yields CASNLDRTTDTQYF.

This clonotype was detected only a few times. The rearrangement joins TRBV4-3 to TRBJ1-5; D is uncertain. Germline V gene sequence: CDR1 LGHNA, CDR2 YSLEER. Trimming stripped 1 base from V and 3 bases from J, with 10 bases between. The CDR3 covers 15 residues. CDR3 protein: CASSQGVSYNQPQHF. In nucleotides, the CDR3 is TGCGCCAGCAGCCAAGGGGTCAGCTACAATCAGCCCCAGCATTTT.

This clonotype was seen at least ten times. The chain joins TRBV5-1 to TRBJ2-1, with 7 bases identical to TRBD1. J lost 0 bases, V lost 5 bases, and 2 bases had no gene match. CDR3 length: 14 amino acids. Germline CDR1 is SGHRS and CDR2 is YFSETQ. The CDR3 DNA is TGCGCCAGCAGTCGGGACAGCTCCTACAATGAGCAGTTCTTC. This gives the protein CASSRDSSYNEQFF.

This clonotype was recorded a few times. The gene calls are TRBV12-3 or TRBV12-4 and TRBJ2-7, with TRBD1 identical over 7 bases. The CDR3 sequence is 14 residues long. V lost 4 bases, J lost 4 bases, and 7 bases stayed unmatched. DNA of the CDR3: TGTGCCAGCAGTTCCCGACAGGGATTATACGAGCAGTACTTC. Protein sequence: CASSSRQGLYEQYF.